This TCR beta chain was recovered during a study of blood T cell repertoires in COVID-19. The germline CDR1 and CDR2 sequences are SQVTM and ANQGSEA. The CDR3 runs to 13 residues. Trimming took off 6 bases at V and 3 bases at J, with 14 bases between the two ends. Per the original data handling: Reference gene primer amplification in the assay estimated nucleated cell counts. Sequencing used immunoSEQ multiplex PCR; TCRdb keeps in-frame clones, though not all of them. That table is the source of V, J and clone size, and D and trimming were worked out from the DNA. Counted here are 65,000 to 80,000 clones, about 88% occurring once; the ten biggest clones make up around 2.7%.

The chain recombines TRBV29-1 with TRBJ1-1, with D tentatively TRBD1 (5 bases). This clonotype was sampled from a man aged 70 or older with active or convalescent COVID-19. Material for sequencing was peripheral blood. The CDR3 DNA follows: TGCAGCGTCACCCGAGACAGTTACACTGAAGCTTTCTTT. Its protein is CSVTRDSYTEAFF. The variable domain in full, with the rest retrieved from reference TRBV29-1 and TRBJ1-1, is SAVISQKPSRDICQRGTSLTIQCQVDSQVTMMFWYRQQPGQSLTLIATANQGSEATYESGFVIDKFPISRPNLTFSTLTVSNMSPEDSSIYLCSVTRDSYTEAFFGQGTRLTVV.